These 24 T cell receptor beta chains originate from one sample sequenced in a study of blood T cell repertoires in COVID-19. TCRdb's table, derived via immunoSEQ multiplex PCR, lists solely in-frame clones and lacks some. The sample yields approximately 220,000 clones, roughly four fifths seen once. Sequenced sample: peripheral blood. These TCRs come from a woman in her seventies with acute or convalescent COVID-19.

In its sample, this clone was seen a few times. The CDR3 loop reads CASSRTNGDTEAFF. The CDR3 coding sequence is TGCGCCAGCAGTCGCACAAATGGAGACACTGAAGCTTTCTTT. The V call is TRBV10-2, the J call TRBJ1-1; D remains ambiguous. The CDR3 is 14 residues long. Germline V CDR1 and CDR2: WSHSY, SAAADI. V was pared by 5 bases and J by 3 bases, with 13 bases between.

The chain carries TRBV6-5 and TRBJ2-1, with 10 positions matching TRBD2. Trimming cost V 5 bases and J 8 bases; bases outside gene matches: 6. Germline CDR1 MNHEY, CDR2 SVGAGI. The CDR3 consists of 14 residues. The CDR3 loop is CASSPGLALDEQFF. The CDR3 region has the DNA TGTGCCAGCAGTCCGGGACTAGCGCTCGATGAGCAGTTCTTC.

This CDR3 reads CASSYIDSDTIYF. The CDR3 DNA is TGTGCCAGCAGTTACATTGACAGTGACACCATATATTTT. The chain joins TRBV6-5 to TRBJ1-3; maybe TRBD1 (5 bases). The CDR3 covers 13 residues. Between the trimmed V and J ends, which lost 2 bases and 8 bases, there was a span of 10 bases. The V gene's germline CDR1 is MNHEY and CDR2 SVGAGI.

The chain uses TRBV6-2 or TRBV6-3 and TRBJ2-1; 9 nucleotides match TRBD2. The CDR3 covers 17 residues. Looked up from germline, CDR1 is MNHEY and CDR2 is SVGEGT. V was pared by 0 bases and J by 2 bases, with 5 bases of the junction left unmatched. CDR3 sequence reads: CASSYSGIAGAYNEQFF. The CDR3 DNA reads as TGTGCCAGCAGTTACTCGGGTATAGCGGGGGCCTACAATGAGCAGTTCTTC.

The CDR3 DNA follows: TGTGCCAGCAACCCGCTAGGGACAGGGGCGGGAGAGACCCAGTACTTC. This sequence encodes CASNPLGTGAGETQYF. J is TRBJ2-5 and V is TRBV5-6; TRBD1 agrees at 10 bases. The CDR3 covers 16 residues. Germline trimming cut 6 bases from V and 4 bases from J; bases unmatched to any gene: 12. The germline gives CDR1 SGHDT, CDR2 YYEEEE.

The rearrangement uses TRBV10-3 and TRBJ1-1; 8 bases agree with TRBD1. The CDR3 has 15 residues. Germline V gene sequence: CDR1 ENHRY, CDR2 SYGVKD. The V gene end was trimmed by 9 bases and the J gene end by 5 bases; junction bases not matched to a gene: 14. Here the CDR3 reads CAIAQGASVRTEAFF. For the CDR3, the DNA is TGTGCCATTGCGCAGGGGGCGAGTGTCCGTACTGAAGCTTTCTTT.

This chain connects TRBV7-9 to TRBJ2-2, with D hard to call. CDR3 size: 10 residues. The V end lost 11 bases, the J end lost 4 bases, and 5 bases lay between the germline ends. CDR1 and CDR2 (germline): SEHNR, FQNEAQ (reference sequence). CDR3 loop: CAPGTGELFF. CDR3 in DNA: TGTGCCCCCGGCACCGGGGAGCTGTTTTTT.

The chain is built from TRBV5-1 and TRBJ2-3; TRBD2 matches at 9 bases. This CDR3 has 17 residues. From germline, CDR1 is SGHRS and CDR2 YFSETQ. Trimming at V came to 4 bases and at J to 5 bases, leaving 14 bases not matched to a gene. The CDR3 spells CASSPNPRGGGKDTQYF. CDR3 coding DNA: TGCGCCAGCAGCCCCAATCCTCGCGGGGGGGGGAAAGATACGCAGTATTTT.

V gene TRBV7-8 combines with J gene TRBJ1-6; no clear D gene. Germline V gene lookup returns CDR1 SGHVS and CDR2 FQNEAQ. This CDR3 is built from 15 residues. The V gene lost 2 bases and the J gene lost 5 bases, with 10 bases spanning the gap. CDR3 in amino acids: CASSLLGLNNSPLHF. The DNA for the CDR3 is TGTGCCAGCAGCTTATTGGGCTTAAATAATTCACCCCTCCACTTT.

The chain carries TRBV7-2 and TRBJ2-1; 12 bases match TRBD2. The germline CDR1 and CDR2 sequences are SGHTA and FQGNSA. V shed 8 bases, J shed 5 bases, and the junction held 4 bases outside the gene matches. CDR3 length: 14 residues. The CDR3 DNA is TGTGCCAGCGGCACTAGCGGGGGGCACAATGAGCAGTTCTTC. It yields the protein CASGTSGGHNEQFF.

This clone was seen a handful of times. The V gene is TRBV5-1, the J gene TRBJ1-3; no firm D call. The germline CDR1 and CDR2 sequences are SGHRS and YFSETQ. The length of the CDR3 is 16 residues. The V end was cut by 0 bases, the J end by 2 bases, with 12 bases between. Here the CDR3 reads CASSLEWQLPGNTIYF. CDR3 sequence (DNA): TGCGCCAGCAGCTTGGAATGGCAACTACCTGGAAACACCATATATTTT.

In nucleotides, the CDR3 is TGTGCCAGCAGTTTCGGGAGTTTTAATGAAAAACTGTTTTTT. The encoded protein is CASSFGSFNEKLFF. The chain has TRBV27 and TRBJ1-4; D remains unclear. Trimming stripped 3 bases from V and 4 bases from J, with 9 bases between. The CDR3 is 14 amino acids. CDR1 and CDR2 (germline): MNHEY, SMNVEV (reference sequence).

DNA of the CDR3: TGTGCCAGCTCAACCGGGACAGCGATTTCTGAAGCTTTCTTT. Its translation is CASSTGTAISEAFF. The chain carries TRBV18 and TRBJ1-1; 7 bases agree with TRBD1. V lost 5 bases and J lost 6; bases outside the gene matches: 9. From germline, CDR1 is KGHSH and CDR2 LQKENI. The CDR3 runs 14 residues.

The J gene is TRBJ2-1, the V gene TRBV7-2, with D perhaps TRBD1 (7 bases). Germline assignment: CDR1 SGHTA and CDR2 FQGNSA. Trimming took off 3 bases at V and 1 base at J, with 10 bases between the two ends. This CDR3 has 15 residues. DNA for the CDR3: TGTGCCAGCAGCTTGGAGGGGGCATCCTACAATGAGCAGTTCTTC. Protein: CASSLEGASYNEQFF.

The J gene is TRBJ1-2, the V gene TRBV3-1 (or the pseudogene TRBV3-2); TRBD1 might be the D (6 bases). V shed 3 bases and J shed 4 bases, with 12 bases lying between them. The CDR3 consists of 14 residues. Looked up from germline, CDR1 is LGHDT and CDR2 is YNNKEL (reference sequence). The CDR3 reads CASSQLTGTYGYTF. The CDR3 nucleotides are TGTGCCAGCAGCCAGCTAACAGGGACCTATGGCTACACCTTC.

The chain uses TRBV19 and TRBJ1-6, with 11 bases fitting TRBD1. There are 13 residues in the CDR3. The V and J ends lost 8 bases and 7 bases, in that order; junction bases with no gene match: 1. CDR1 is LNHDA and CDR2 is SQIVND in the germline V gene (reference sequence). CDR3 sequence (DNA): TGTGCCAGTGGGGACAGGGGGAATTCACCCCTCCACTTT. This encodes CASGDRGNSPLHF.

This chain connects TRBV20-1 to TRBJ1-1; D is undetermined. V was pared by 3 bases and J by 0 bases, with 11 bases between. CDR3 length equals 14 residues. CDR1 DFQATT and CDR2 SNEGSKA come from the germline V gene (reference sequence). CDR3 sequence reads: CSASGLYMNTEAFF. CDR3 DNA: TGCAGTGCTAGTGGCTTATACATGAACACTGAAGCTTTCTTT.

The CDR3 loop is CASSEGRGYEQYF. Written as DNA, the CDR3 is TGTGCCAGTAGTGAAGGCAGGGGCTACGAGCAGTACTTC. The chain combines TRBV19 with TRBJ2-7; D is perhaps TRBD1 (6 bases). The germline gives CDR1 LNHDA, CDR2 SQIVND (reference sequence). CDR3 length equals 13 residues. V lost 5 bases, J lost 3 bases, and 11 bases lay in between.

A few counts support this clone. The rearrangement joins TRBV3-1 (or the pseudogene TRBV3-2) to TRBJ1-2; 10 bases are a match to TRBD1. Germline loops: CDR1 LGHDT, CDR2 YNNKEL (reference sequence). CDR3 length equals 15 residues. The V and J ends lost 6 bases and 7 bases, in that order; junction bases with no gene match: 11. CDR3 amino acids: CASSRATGTGVGYTF. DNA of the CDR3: TGTGCCAGCAGTCGGGCGACCGGGACAGGGGTTGGCTACACCTTC.

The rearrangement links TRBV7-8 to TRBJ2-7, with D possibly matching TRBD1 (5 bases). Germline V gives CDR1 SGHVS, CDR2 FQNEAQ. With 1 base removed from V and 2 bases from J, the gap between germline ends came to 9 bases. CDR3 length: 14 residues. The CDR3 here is CASSLVARAYEQYF. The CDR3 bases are TGTGCCAGCAGCTTAGTCGCCAGGGCCTACGAGCAGTACTTC.

CDR3: CASSLVHGGGNEQFF. CDR3 bases: TGCGCCAGCAGCCTTGTCCACGGGGGTGGCAATGAGCAGTTCTTC. The chain carries TRBV4-3 and TRBJ2-1; weak D call: TRBD2 (6 bases). The CDR3 sequence is 15 residues long. V dropped 4 bases and J dropped 6 bases, with 16 bases sitting between them. Per germline, CDR1 LGHNA and CDR2 YSLEER.

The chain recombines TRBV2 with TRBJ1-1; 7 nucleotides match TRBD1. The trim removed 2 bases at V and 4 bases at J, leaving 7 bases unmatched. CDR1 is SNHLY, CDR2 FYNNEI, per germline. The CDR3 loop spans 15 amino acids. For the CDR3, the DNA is TGTGCCAGCAGTGAATTCGGAGGGGGCGGCACTGAAGCTTTCTTT. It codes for CASSEFGGGGTEAFF.

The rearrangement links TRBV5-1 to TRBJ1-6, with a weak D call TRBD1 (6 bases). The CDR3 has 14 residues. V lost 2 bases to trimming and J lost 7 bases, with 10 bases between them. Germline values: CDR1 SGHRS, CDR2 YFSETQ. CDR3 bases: TGCGCCAGCAGCTTACAGGGCGGAAATTCACCCCTCCACTTT. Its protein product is CASSLQGGNSPLHF.

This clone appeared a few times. The CDR3 sequence: CASNRMEGLRDTQYF. CDR3 DNA sequence: TGTGCCAGTAACCGAATGGAGGGATTACGGGATACGCAGTATTTT. The V gene is TRBV2, the J gene TRBJ2-3, with D maybe TRBD2 (6 bases). Looked up from germline, CDR1 is SNHLY and CDR2 is FYNNEI. The CDR3 is 15 residues long. Trimming stripped 9 bases from V and 6 bases from J, with 22 bases between.